These T cell receptor beta chains were read from a single sample in a study of shared clonotypes between healthy human individuals. Repertoires were generated with immunoSEQ multiplex PCR, while TCRdb's copy carries only in-frame clones and drops some. In the table there are 2 million to 2.5 million clones, more than 90% of which are singletons. Sequences were obtained from naive CD4+ T cells sorted from blood. Receptor source: a man aged 18 to 29 in good health. The CDR3 runs from the conserved cysteine through the conserved F or W. Fields, in order: V gene, D gene, J gene, CDR3 length, clone size, CDR3 protein, CDR3 DNA. D genes are given only for firm matches. A row's size may be missing; if present it is once, few, many or a size class.

TRBV6-5	-	TRBJ1-5	14	-	CASKRVNSNQPQHF	TGTGCCAGCAAAAGGGTTAATAGCAATCAGCCCCAGCATTTT
TRBV10-3	-	TRBJ1-2	18	-	CAISEFGAGASINYGYTF	TGTGCCATCAGTGAGTTTGGGGCAGGGGCATCGATAAACTATGGCTACACCTTC
TRBV9	-	TRBJ2-5	12	-	CASSVNSETQYF	TGTGCCAGCAGCGTAAACTCAGAGACCCAGTACTTC
TRBV6-1	-	TRBJ2-7	14	-	CASSERGRGYEQYF	TGTGCCAGCAGTGAACGGGGCAGGGGCTACGAGCAGTACTTC
TRBV27	-	TRBJ2-7	13	-	CASSFRHSYEQYF	TGTGCCAGCAGTTTCCGTCACAGCTACGAGCAGTACTTC
TRBV4-3	-	TRBJ2-1	16	-	CASSQGLPGTYNEQFF	TGCGCCAGCAGCCAAGGTCTTCCAGGAACCTACAATGAGCAGTTCTTC
TRBV2	-	TRBJ2-2	15	-	CASKGVGRNTGELFF	TGTGCCAGCAAAGGGGTGGGGAGGAACACCGGGGAGCTGTTTTTT
TRBV10-1	-	TRBJ1-5	12	-	CASSQGNQPQHF	TGCGCCAGCAGTCAGGGGAATCAGCCCCAGCATTTT
TRBV18	TRBD1	TRBJ2-7	16	-	CASSPLGTGSSYEQYF	TGTGCCAGCTCACCATTGGGGACAGGGAGCTCCTACGAGCAGTACTTC
TRBV28	-	TRBJ1-6	14	once	CASSRDSYNSPLHF	TGTGCCAGCAGTAGGGACTCCTATAATTCACCCCTCCACTTT
TRBV5-1	TRBD1	TRBJ2-2	13	-	CASSPGQNGELFF	TGCGCCAGCAGCCCGGGACAGAACGGGGAGCTGTTTTTT
TRBV5-1	TRBD1	TRBJ2-7	14	-	CASRSMTGAYEQYF	TGCGCCAGCAGATCCATGACAGGGGCGTACGAGCAGTACTTC
TRBV29-1	-	TRBJ1-1	13	-	CSVEGRLNTEAFF	TGCAGCGTTGAGGGCAGACTGAACACTGAAGCTTTCTTT
TRBV5-1	-	TRBJ1-2	14	-	CASSLTGPGDGYTF	TGCGCCAGCAGCTTGACGGGTCCTGGGGATGGCTACACCTTC
TRBV19	TRBD2	TRBJ2-4	16	-	CASSSGLAGGKNIQYF	TGTGCCAGTAGTTCCGGACTAGCGGGAGGCAAAAACATTCAGTACTTC
TRBV5-6	-	TRBJ1-5	16	-	CASSLDGGRSNQPQHF	TGTGCCAGCAGCTTGGATGGAGGGCGAAGCAATCAGCCCCAGCATTTT
TRBV7-2	-	TRBJ1-1	14	-	CASSPEHGNTEAFF	TGTGCCAGCAGCCCCGAGCACGGGAACACTGAAGCTTTCTTT
TRBV5-6	-	TRBJ2-7	14	-	CASSSRDRTYEQYF	TGTGCCAGCAGCTCCCGGGATCGTACCTACGAGCAGTACTTC
TRBV5-1	TRBD1	TRBJ1-2	14	-	CASSSAAGGFGYTF	TGCGCCAGCAGCTCCGCGGCAGGGGGTTTTGGCTACACCTTC
TRBV6-7	-	TRBJ2-7	13	-	CASRQAGSYEQYF	TGTGCCAGCAGGCAAGCCGGCTCCTACGAGCAGTACTTC
TRBV18	-	TRBJ1-5	15	-	CASSPLIRVSQPQHF	TGTGCCAGCTCACCACTCATCAGGGTGAGTCAGCCCCAGCATTTT
TRBV7-2	-	TRBJ1-1	14	-	CASSLGGGVTEAFF	TGTGCCAGCAGCTTAGGAGGAGGGGTTACTGAAGCTTTCTTT
TRBV5-1	-	TRBJ1-4	12	-	CASTLNNEKLFF	TGCGCCAGCACCCTGAATAATGAAAAACTGTTTTTT
TRBV9	TRBD2	TRBJ2-5	15	-	CASSAGGTSAATQYF	TGTGCCAGCAGCGCGGGAGGGACATCTGCCGCCACCCAGTACTTC
TRBV10-3	TRBD2	TRBJ2-3	15	-	CANSLAGGPGDTQYF	TGTGCCAACTCACTAGCGGGAGGGCCTGGAGATACGCAGTATTTT
TRBV6-5	-	TRBJ1-2	13	-	CASSYQGYYGYTF	TGTGCCAGCAGTTACCAGGGATACTATGGCTACACCTTC
TRBV2	-	TRBJ2-7	12	-	CASSGPGVEQYF	TGTGCCAGCAGTGGACCAGGGGTTGAGCAGTACTTC
TRBV4-1	TRBD2	TRBJ2-1	17	-	CASSQDGGGAGGDEQFF	TGCGCCAGCAGCCAAGATGGGGGCGGAGCGGGAGGGGATGAGCAGTTCTTC
TRBV15	-	TRBJ1-4	14	-	CATSRGAGVEKLFF	TGTGCCACCAGCAGAGGAGCAGGGGTTGAAAAACTGTTTTTT
TRBV5-1	TRBD2	TRBJ2-2	23	-	CASSTGGRLEASGRVDRTGELFF	TGCGCCAGCAGCACCGGAGGCCGCCTCGAGGCTAGCGGGAGGGTGGATAGGACCGGGGAGCTGTTTTTT
TRBV11-2	-	TRBJ1-1	14	once	CASSLRGGNTEAFF	TGTGCCAGCAGCCTCCGCGGCGGGAACACTGAAGCTTTCTTT
TRBV28	TRBD1	TRBJ1-2	16	-	CASSPGQGRGDYGYTF	TGTGCCAGCAGTCCGGGACAGGGGAGGGGTGACTATGGCTACACCTTC
TRBV7-9	-	TRBJ1-1	14	-	CASSLRAGPTEAFF	TGTGCCAGCAGCTTAAGGGCAGGGCCCACTGAAGCTTTCTTT
TRBV27	-	TRBJ2-7	13	-	CASSSDNSYGQYF	TGTGCCAGCAGTTCGGATAACAGTTACGGGCAGTACTTC
TRBV27	-	TRBJ2-7	15	-	CASSSPGLGTYEQYF	TGTGCCAGCAGTTCGCCAGGGCTCGGCACCTACGAGCAGTACTTC
TRBV11-2	-	TRBJ2-5	16	-	CASSWGSQGGQETQYF	TGTGCCAGCAGCTGGGGCAGCCAGGGAGGCCAAGAGACCCAGTACTTC
TRBV7-2	-	TRBJ1-3	15	-	CASTYWSSSGNTIYF	TGTGCCAGCACCTATTGGTCGTCCTCTGGAAACACCATATATTTT
TRBV5-1	TRBD2	TRBJ2-3	16	-	CASSSGLAGDTDTQYF	TGCGCCAGCAGCTCGGGACTAGCGGGAGACACAGATACGCAGTATTTT
TRBV30	-	TRBJ1-1	15	-	CAWKLTGTTNTEAFF	TGTGCCTGGAAATTAACCGGGACTACGAACACTGAAGCTTTCTTT
TRBV18	-	TRBJ1-1	15	-	CASSPYQQENTEAFF	TGTGCCAGCTCACCTTACCAACAGGAGAACACTGAAGCTTTCTTT
TRBV30	-	TRBJ2-1	13	-	CAWAGPTTNEQFF	TGTGCCTGGGCGGGCCCTACGACGAATGAGCAGTTCTTC
TRBV5-1	-	TRBJ2-7	14	once	CASSPSRPAYEQYF	TGCGCCAGCAGTCCCTCCAGGCCAGCCTACGAGCAGTACTTC
TRBV5-4	-	TRBJ2-5	13	-	CASSRDRPETQYF	TGTGCCAGCAGCCGCGACAGGCCAGAGACCCAGTACTTC
TRBV11-2	-	TRBJ2-1	15	-	CASSLELQTYNEQFF	TGTGCCAGCAGCTTAGAGCTACAGACCTACAATGAGCAGTTCTTC
TRBV30	-	TRBJ2-3	15	-	CAWKKGPHNTDTQYF	TGTGCCTGGAAAAAGGGACCACACAACACAGATACGCAGTATTTT
TRBV5-1	-	TRBJ1-1	14	-	CASSPGQQNTEAFF	TGCGCCAGCAGCCCGGGCCAGCAGAACACTGAAGCTTTCTTT
TRBV5-1	-	TRBJ1-5	14	-	CASSLAGNNQPQHF	TGCGCCAGCAGCTTGGCCGGGAACAATCAGCCCCAGCATTTT
TRBV20-1	-	TRBJ2-3	10	-	CSASHDTQYF	TGCAGTGCTAGTCACGATACGCAGTATTTT
TRBV2	TRBD2	TRBJ2-3	15	-	CASTRSRGGRDTQYF	TGTGCCAGCACCCGATCTCGGGGGGGCCGGGATACGCAGTATTTT
TRBV7-6	TRBD2	TRBJ2-3	16	-	CASSPTSFVLTDTQYF	TGTGCCAGCAGTCCGACTAGCTTCGTCCTCACAGATACGCAGTATTTT
TRBV7-2	TRBD2	TRBJ2-5	15	-	CASSGGVAGRETQYF	TGTGCCAGCAGCGGGGGAGTAGCGGGGAGAGAGACCCAGTACTTC
TRBV6-1	TRBD1	TRBJ1-6	13	-	CASRGQYNSPLHF	TGTGCCAGCAGGGGACAGTATAATTCACCCCTCCACTTT
TRBV10-3	TRBD2	TRBJ2-2	13	-	CAVTSGEAGELFF	TGTGCCGTTACTAGCGGGGAGGCCGGGGAGCTGTTTTTT
TRBV7-8	-	TRBJ2-2	13	-	CASSLAHTGELFF	TGTGCCAGCAGCTTAGCGCACACCGGGGAGCTGTTTTTT
TRBV11-2	TRBD2	TRBJ2-7	15	-	CASSLLAGGSYEQYF	TGTGCCAGCAGCTTACTAGCGGGAGGATCCTACGAGCAGTACTTC
TRBV7-2	TRBD1	TRBJ1-5	15	-	CASSLETGGPRPQHF	TGTGCCAGCAGCTTAGAGACAGGGGGCCCGAGGCCCCAGCATTTT
TRBV10-3	TRBD1	TRBJ1-2	13	-	CAISLDRGGGYTF	TGTGCCATCAGTTTAGACAGGGGAGGGGGCTACACCTTC
TRBV19	TRBD2	TRBJ2-1	15	-	CASTPGTSGRNEQFF	TGTGCCAGTACCCCCGGGACTAGCGGACGTAATGAGCAGTTCTTC
TRBV27	-	TRBJ1-5	14	-	CASRGGTSNQPQHF	TGTGCCAGCAGGGGGGGAACTAGCAATCAGCCCCAGCATTTT
TRBV28	-	TRBJ1-2	11	-	CALGGDDGYTF	TGTGCATTGGGAGGGGACGATGGCTACACCTTC